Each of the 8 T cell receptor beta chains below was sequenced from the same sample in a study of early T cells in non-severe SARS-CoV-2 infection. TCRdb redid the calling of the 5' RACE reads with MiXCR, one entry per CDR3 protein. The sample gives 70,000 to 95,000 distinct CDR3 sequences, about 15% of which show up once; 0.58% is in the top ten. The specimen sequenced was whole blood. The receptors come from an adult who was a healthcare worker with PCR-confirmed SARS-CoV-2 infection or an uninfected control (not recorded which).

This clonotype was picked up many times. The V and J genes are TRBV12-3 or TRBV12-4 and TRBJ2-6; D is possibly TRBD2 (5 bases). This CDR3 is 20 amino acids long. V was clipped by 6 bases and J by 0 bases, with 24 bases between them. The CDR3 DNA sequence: TGTGCCAGCAGCGGCGCCGAGGGAACTCTATCCCCCTCTGGGGCCAACGTCCTGACTTTC. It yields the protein CASSGAEGTLSPSGANVLTF.

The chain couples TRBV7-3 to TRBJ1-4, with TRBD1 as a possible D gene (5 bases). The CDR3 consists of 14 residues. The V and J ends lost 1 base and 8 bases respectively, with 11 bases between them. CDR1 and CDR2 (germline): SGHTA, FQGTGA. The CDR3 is CASSLSSGDEKLFF. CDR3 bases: TGTGCCAGCAGCTTAAGTTCGGGGGACGAAAAACTGTTTTTT.

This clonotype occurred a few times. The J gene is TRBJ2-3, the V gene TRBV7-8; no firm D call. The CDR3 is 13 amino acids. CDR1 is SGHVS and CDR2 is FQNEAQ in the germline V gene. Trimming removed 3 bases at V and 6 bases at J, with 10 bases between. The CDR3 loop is CASSFYTVDTQYF. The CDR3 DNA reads TGTGCCAGCAGCTTCTACACAGTGGATACGCAGTATTTT.

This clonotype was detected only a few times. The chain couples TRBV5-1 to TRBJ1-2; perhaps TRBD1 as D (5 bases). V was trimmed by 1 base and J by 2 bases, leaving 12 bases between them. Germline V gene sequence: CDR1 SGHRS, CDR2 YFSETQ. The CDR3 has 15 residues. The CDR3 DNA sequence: TGCGCCAGCAGCTTGTATTTATCAGGGAACTATGGCTACACCTTC. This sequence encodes CASSLYLSGNYGYTF.

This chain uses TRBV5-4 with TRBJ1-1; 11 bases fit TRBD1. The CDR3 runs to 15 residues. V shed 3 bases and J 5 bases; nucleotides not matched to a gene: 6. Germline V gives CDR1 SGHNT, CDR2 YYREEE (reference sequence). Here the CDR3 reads CASSSQGTGGTEAFF. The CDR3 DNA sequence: TGTGCCAGCAGCTCACAGGGGACAGGGGGAACTGAAGCTTTCTTT.

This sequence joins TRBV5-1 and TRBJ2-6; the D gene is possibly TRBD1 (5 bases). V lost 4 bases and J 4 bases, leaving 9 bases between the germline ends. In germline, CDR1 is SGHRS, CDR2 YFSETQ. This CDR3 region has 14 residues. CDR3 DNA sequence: TGCGCCAGCAGCCCTAACAGGGGGGCCAACGTCCTGACTTTC. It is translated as CASSPNRGANVLTF. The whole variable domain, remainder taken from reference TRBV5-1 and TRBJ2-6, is KAGVTQTPRYLIKTRGQQVTLSCSPISGHRSVSWYQQTPGQGLQFLFEYFSETQRNKGNFPGRFSGRQFSNSRSEMNVSTLELGDSALYLCASSPNRGANVLTFGAGSRLTVL.

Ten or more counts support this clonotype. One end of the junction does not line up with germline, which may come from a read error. The CDR3 loop is CASSKDRRETEVFF. Here the CDR3 DNA reads TGTGCCAGCTCGAAGGACAGGAGGGAGACTGAAGTTTTCTTT. The rearrangement links TRBV6-6 to TRBJ1-1, with 7 bases that match TRBD1. CDR1 is MNHNY, CDR2 SVGAGI, per germline (reference sequence). This CDR3 region has 14 residues.

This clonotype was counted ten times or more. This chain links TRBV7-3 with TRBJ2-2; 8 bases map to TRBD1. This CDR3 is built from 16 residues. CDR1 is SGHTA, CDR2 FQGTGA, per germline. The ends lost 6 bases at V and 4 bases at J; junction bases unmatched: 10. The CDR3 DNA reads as TGTGCCAGCAGTCCAACGGGCAGGGGGCTCACCGGGGAGCTGTTTTTT. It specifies CASSPTGRGLTGELFF. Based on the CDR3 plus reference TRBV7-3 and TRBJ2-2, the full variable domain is GAGVSQTPSNKVTEKGKYVELRCDPISGHTALYWYRQSLGQGPEFLIYFQGTGAADDSGLPNDRFFAVRPEGSVSTLKIQRTERGDSAVYLCASSPTGRGLTGELFFGEGSRLTVL.